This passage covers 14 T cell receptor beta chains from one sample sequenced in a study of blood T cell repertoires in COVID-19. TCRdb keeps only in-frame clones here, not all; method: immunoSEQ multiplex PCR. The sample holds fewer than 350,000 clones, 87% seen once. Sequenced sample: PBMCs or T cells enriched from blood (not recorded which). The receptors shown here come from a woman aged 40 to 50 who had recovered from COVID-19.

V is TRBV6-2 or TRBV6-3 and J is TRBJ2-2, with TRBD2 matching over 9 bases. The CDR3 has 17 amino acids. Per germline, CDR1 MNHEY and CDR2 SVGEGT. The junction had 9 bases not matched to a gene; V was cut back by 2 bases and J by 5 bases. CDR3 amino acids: CASSYLGLAGTTGELFF. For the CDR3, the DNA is TGTGCCAGCAGTTACCTGGGGCTAGCGGGAACTACCGGGGAGCTGTTTTTT.

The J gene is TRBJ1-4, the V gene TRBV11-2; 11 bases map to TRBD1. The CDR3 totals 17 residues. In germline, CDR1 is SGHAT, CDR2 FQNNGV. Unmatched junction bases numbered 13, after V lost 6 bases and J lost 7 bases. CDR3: CASSFWTGGLGGEKLFF. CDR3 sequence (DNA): TGTGCCAGCAGTTTCTGGACAGGGGGCCTTGGAGGTGAAAAACTGTTTTTT.

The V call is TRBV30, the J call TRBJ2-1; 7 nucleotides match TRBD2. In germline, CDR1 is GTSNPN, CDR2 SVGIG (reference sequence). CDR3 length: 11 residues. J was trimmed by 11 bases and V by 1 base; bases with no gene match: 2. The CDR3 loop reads CAWSGGGKQFF. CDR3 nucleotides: TGTGCCTGGAGTGGGGGGGGGAAGCAGTTCTTC.

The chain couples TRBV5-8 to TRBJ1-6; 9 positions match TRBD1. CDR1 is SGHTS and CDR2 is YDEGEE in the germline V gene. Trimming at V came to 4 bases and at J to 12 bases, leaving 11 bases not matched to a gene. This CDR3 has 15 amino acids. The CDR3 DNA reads TGTGCCAGCAGCCTGTCGGACAGGGGTATGGGACCCCTCCACTTT. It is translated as CASSLSDRGMGPLHF.

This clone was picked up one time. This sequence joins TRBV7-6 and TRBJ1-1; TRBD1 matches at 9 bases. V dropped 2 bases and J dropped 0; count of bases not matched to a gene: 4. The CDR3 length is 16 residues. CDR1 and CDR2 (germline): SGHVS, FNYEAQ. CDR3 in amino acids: CASSLTGGAVNTEAFF. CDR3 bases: TGTGCCAGCAGCTTAACAGGGGGCGCGGTGAACACTGAAGCTTTCTTT. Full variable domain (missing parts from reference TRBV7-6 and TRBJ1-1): GAGVSQSPRYKVTKRGQDVALRCDPISGHVSLYWYRQALGQGPEFLTYFNYEAQQDKSGLPNDRFSAERPEGSISTLTIQRTEQRDSAMYRCASSLTGGAVNTEAFFGQGTRLTVV.

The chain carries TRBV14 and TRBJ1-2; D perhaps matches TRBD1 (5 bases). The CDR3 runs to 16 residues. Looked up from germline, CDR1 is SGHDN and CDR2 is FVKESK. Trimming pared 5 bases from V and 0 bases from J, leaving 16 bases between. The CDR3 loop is CASSYGGSKANYGYTF. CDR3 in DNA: TGTGCCAGCAGCTACGGGGGAAGTAAGGCTAACTATGGCTACACCTTC.

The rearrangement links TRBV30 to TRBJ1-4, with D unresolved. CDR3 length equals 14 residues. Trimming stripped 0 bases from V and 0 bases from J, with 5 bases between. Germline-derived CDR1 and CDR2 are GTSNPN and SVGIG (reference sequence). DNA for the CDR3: TGTGCCTGGAGTGTGACACCAACTAATGAAAAACTGTTTTTT. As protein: CAWSVTPTNEKLFF.

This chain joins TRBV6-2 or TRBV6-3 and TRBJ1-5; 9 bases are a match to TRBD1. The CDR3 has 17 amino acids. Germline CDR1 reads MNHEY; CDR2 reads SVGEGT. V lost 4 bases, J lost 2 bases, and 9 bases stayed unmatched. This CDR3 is CASSLPGQGRGNQPQHF. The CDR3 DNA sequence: TGTGCCAGCAGTTTACCGGGACAGGGACGTGGCAATCAGCCCCAGCATTTT.

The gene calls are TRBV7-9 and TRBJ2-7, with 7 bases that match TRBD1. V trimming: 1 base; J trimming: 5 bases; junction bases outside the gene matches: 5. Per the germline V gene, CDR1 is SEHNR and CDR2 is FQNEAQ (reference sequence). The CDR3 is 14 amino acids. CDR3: CASSLETGIHEQYF. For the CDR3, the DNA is TGTGCCAGCAGCTTAGAGACAGGGATCCACGAGCAGTACTTC. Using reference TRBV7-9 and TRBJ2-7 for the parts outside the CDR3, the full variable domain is DTGVSQNPRHKITKRGQNVTFRCDPISEHNRLYWYRQTLGQGPEFLTYFQNEAQLEKSRLLSDRFSAERPKGSFSTLEIQRTEQGDSAMYLCASSLETGIHEQYFGPGTRLTVT.

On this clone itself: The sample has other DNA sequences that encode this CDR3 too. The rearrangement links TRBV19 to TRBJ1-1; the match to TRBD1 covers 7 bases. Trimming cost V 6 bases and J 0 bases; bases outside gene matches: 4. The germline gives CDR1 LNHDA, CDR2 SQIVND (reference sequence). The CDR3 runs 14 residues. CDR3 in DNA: TGTGCCAGTAGGCCGGGACAGCTGAACACTGAAGCTTTCTTT. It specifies CASRPGQLNTEAFF. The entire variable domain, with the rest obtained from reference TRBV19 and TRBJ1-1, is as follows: DGGITQSPKYLFRKEGQNVTLSCEQNLNHDAMYWYRQDPGQGLRLIYYSQIVNDFQKGDIAEGYSVSREKKESFPLTVTSAQKNPTAFYLCASRPGQLNTEAFFGQGTRLTVV.

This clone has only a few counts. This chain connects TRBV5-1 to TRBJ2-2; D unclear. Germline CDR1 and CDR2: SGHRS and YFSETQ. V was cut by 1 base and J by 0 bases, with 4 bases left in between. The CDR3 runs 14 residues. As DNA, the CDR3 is TGCGCCAGCAGCTTGCACTCGAACACCGGGGAGCTGTTTTTT. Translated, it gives CASSLHSNTGELFF.

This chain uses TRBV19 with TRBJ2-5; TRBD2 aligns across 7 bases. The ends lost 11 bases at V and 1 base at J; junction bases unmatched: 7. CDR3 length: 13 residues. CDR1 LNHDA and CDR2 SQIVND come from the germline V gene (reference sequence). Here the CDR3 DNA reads TGTGCCTCGCGAGGCGGGGGCCAAGAGACCCAGTACTTC. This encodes CASRGGGQETQYF.

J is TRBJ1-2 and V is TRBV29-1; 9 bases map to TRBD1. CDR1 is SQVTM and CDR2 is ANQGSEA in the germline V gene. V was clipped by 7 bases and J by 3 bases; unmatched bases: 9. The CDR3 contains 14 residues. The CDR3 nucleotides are TGCAGCGCCCTGGACAGGGGCGGTGACTATGGCTACACCTTC. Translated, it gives CSALDRGGDYGYTF.

CDR3 DNA: TGTGCCAGCAAAACCGGGACAGACTCCTACGAGCAGTACTTC. Amino acids: CASKTGTDSYEQYF. The gene calls are TRBV6-5 and TRBJ2-7, with 7 nucleotides matching TRBD1. The CDR3 runs 14 residues. The germline V gene has CDR1 MNHEY and CDR2 SVGAGI. V trimming: 7 bases; J trimming: 0 bases; junction bases outside the gene matches: 6.